One sample yielded the 22 T cell receptor beta chains listed below, sequenced in a study of cytomegalovirus exposure and HLA in healthy donors (dated by TCRdb to about 2017). The receptor library was made with the immunoSEQ multiplex PCR assay. The multiplex PCR relied on a mix of 60 forward primers for TCR Vbeta segments and 13 reverse primers for TCR Jbeta segments. TCRdb holds this immuneACCESS table with in-frame rearrangements only. Some clones are missing; in checked studies, unresolved V genes explain under half, and the rest has no known cause. This sample has some 210,000 clones in its table, and around 86% of those were observed once. About 9.4% of the sample is taken by the ten largest. Sequenced sample: PBMCs. These receptors originate from a woman in her 50s in good health and CMV-seropositive.

The chain is built from TRBV4-3 and TRBJ2-5; D gene uncertain. CDR1 is LGHNA, CDR2 YSLEER, per germline. Trimming took 0 bases from V and 5 from J, leaving 16 bases between them. The CDR3 has 16 residues. The CDR3 coding sequence is TGCGCCAGCAGCCAAGAACGAACCCGAGGTGCGGAGACCCAGTACTTC. Translation gives CASSQERTRGAETQYF.

The J gene is TRBJ2-5, the V gene TRBV19; 10 bases align to TRBD1. The CDR3 totals 18 residues. V lost 1 base to trimming and J lost 1 base; unmatched junction nucleotides: 9. Germline V lookup: CDR1 LNHDA, CDR2 SQIVND (reference sequence). The CDR3 DNA reads as TGTGCCAGTAGTATAGTTTTTCGACAGGGGGCTTCCCAAGAGACCCAGTACTTC. Translated: CASSIVFRQGASQETQYF.

The V gene is TRBV28, the J gene TRBJ1-2, with D possibly being TRBD1 (5 bases). Germline CDR1 reads MDHEN; CDR2 reads SYDVKM. Trimming cost V 5 bases and J 1 base, with 17 bases left between them. CDR3 size: 16 residues. The CDR3 DNA sequence: TGTGCCAGCAGTCCCCAGGCCAGGGCCCTTAACTATGGCTACACCTTC. Protein product: CASSPQARALNYGYTF.

This chain joins TRBV28 and TRBJ2-6; D remains ambiguous. The ends were cut back, 6 bases at V and 0 bases at J, with 9 bases in the middle. The CDR3 has 15 amino acids. In germline, CDR1 is MDHEN, CDR2 SYDVKM. CDR3 bases: TGTGCCAGCAGAGAACAGAACTCTGGGGCCAACGTCCTGACTTTC. Translating gives CASREQNSGANVLTF.

This clone has more than one count but fewer than ten. V is TRBV28 and J is TRBJ1-5, with D perhaps matching TRBD1 (6 bases). The CDR3 extends over 15 amino acids. V lost 5 bases, J lost 3 bases, and 14 bases lay in between. Germline loops: CDR1 MDHEN, CDR2 SYDVKM. This CDR3 is CASSLSDSPNQPQHF. CDR3 DNA sequence: TGTGCCAGCAGTCTCTCGGACAGCCCCAATCAGCCCCAGCATTTT.

The V gene is TRBV30, the J gene TRBJ2-1; D remains unclear. Germline loops: CDR1 GTSNPN, CDR2 SVGIG (reference sequence). V lost 6 bases to trimming and J lost 3 bases, with 15 bases between them. The CDR3 totals 14 residues. The CDR3 reads CACPLGEDYNEQFF. Written as DNA, the CDR3 is TGTGCCTGCCCCTTGGGTGAGGACTACAATGAGCAGTTCTTC.

The CDR3 sequence is CASSFQGGNTGELFF. CDR3 DNA: TGTGCCAGCAGCTTTCAGGGTGGTAACACCGGGGAGCTGTTTTTT. This rearrangement joins TRBV7-6 to TRBJ2-2; possible D gene TRBD1, 5 bases. V was cut by 3 bases and J by 2 bases, with 10 bases left in between. Looked up from germline, CDR1 is SGHVS and CDR2 is FNYEAQ. CDR3 length equals 15 residues.

The chain combines TRBV9 with TRBJ2-3, with a possible D match to TRBD2 (5 bases). The germline V gene encodes CDR1 SGDLS and CDR2 YYNGEE. The CDR3 has 14 residues. V lost 4 bases and J lost 4, with 13 bases in between. CDR3 protein: CASSRVLASDTQYF. The CDR3, as DNA: TGTGCCAGCAGCCGCGTGCTAGCATCAGATACGCAGTATTTT.

This clone was observed a single time. The chain joins TRBV9 to TRBJ1-4, with 11 bases matching TRBD1. The CDR3 has 15 residues. V lost 3 bases to trimming and J lost 8 bases; unmatched junction nucleotides: 6. The germline V gene encodes CDR1 SGDLS and CDR2 YYNGEE. The DNA of the CDR3 is TGTGCCAGCAGCGCTCCGGGGACAGGGGGAGAAAAACTGTTTTTT. It translates to CASSAPGTGGEKLFF.

The V gene is TRBV6-5, the J gene TRBJ2-2, with TRBD1 as a possible D gene (6 bases). Per germline, CDR1 MNHEY and CDR2 SVGAGI. With 6 bases removed from V and 6 bases from J, the gap between germline ends came to 14 bases. CDR3 size: 14 residues. DNA of the CDR3: TGTGCCAGCAGCCAACAACAGGGCTCCGGGGAGCTGTTTTTT. Translating gives CASSQQQGSGELFF.

J is TRBJ2-3 and V is TRBV14; 8 nucleotides agree with TRBD1. This CDR3 spans 17 amino acids. V shed 1 base and J 4 bases; nucleotides not matched to a gene: 10. Germline loops: CDR1 SGHDN, CDR2 FVKESK. The CDR3 bases are TGTGCCAGCAGCCAAGCACCGGACAGGGTCATTTCAGATACGCAGTATTTT. It translates to CASSQAPDRVISDTQYF.

The chain combines TRBV7-9 with TRBJ1-1; D unclear. From germline, CDR1 is SEHNR and CDR2 FQNEAQ (reference sequence). Trimming cost V 3 bases and J 4 bases, with 6 bases left between them. The CDR3 runs 12 residues. The CDR3 loop is CASSFLLTEAFF. CDR3 coding DNA: TGTGCCAGCAGCTTCCTACTCACTGAAGCTTTCTTT.

The chain uses TRBV4-2 and TRBJ2-5; 8 bases fit TRBD2. Germline CDR1 reads LGHNA; CDR2 reads YNFKEQ. Unmatched junction bases numbered 6, after V lost 4 bases and J lost 2 bases. The CDR3 consists of 15 residues. The CDR3, as DNA: TGTGCCAGCAGCCGAGATAGCGGGGAACAAGAGACCCAGTACTTC. Protein product: CASSRDSGEQETQYF.

This sequence joins TRBV11-1 and TRBJ2-7; 12 positions match TRBD1. The germline V gene has CDR1 SGHAT and CDR2 FQDESV (reference sequence). CDR3 length: 17 amino acids. Losses at the gene ends were 5 bases for V and 5 bases for J; bases not matched to a gene: 13. CDR3 sequence: CASSPKRGQGAFHEQYF. For the CDR3, the DNA is TGTGCCAGCAGCCCAAAGAGGGGACAGGGGGCGTTCCACGAGCAGTACTTC.

The rearrangement links TRBV15 to TRBJ1-4; no reliable D call. Trimming removed 0 bases from V and 3 bases from J, with 8 bases in between. Germline V gene sequence: CDR1 LNHNV, CDR2 YYDKDF (reference sequence). CDR3 length equals 15 residues. The CDR3 here is CATSRDQQPNEKLFF. Here the CDR3 DNA reads TGTGCCACCAGCAGAGATCAACAGCCTAATGAAAAACTGTTTTTT.

The chain employs TRBV9 and TRBJ1-2, with D possibly TRBD1 on 5 matching bases. CDR3 length equals 19 residues. Germline V CDR1 and CDR2: SGDLS, YYNGEE. V shed 0 bases and J shed 1 base, with 22 bases lying between them. The CDR3 is CASSVGPSRRGANNYGYTF. DNA for the CDR3: TGTGCCAGCAGCGTAGGGCCCTCTCGTAGGGGCGCAAATAACTATGGCTACACCTTC.

V and J are TRBV5-8 and TRBJ1-2, with no clear D. The V end was cut by 4 bases, the J end by 4 bases, with 11 bases between. CDR1 SGHTS and CDR2 YDEGEE come from the germline V gene. CDR3 length: 13 amino acids. The CDR3 DNA follows: TGTGCCAGCAGCACTCGACAACCCTATGGCTACACCTTC. Protein: CASSTRQPYGYTF.

This clone occurred once. The chain links TRBV5-1 to TRBJ1-2; 9 bases align to TRBD1. There are 15 residues in the CDR3. Germline CDR1 is SGHRS and CDR2 is YFSETQ. The V and J ends lost 5 bases and 5 bases, in that order; junction bases with no gene match: 10. The CDR3 DNA sequence: TGCGCCAGCAGTCCTGAGGGACAGGGAAGGTATGGCTACACCTTC. It yields the protein CASSPEGQGRYGYTF. Looking up the rest from reference TRBV5-1 and TRBJ1-2 gives the full variable domain: KAGVTQTPRYLIKTRGQQVTLSCSPISGHRSVSWYQQTPGQGLQFLFEYFSETQRNKGNFPGRFSGRQFSNSRSEMNVSTLELGDSALYLCASSPEGQGRYGYTFGSGTRLTVV.

The V call is TRBV9, the J call TRBJ1-2; the D gene is possibly TRBD1 (5 bases). Trimming stripped 0 bases from V and 0 bases from J, with 18 bases between. CDR3 length equals 18 residues. Germline V lookup: CDR1 SGDLS, CDR2 YYNGEE. CDR3 DNA: TGTGCCAGCAGCGTAGCTCCTCAGGGTCTTACCCCTAACTATGGCTACACCTTC. It codes for CASSVAPQGLTPNYGYTF.

As to this clone: Within the sample, other DNA sequences also encode this same CDR3. J is TRBJ2-7 and V is TRBV11-1; unclear D gene. Germline loops: CDR1 SGHAT, CDR2 FQDESV (reference sequence). The CDR3 sequence is 11 residues long. Trimming pared 4 bases from V and 6 bases from J, leaving 7 bases between. The CDR3 reads CASSSLFEQYF. CDR3 in DNA: TGTGCCAGCAGCTCCCTGTTCGAGCAGTACTTC.

This chain uses TRBV11-2 with TRBJ2-2; 8 bases are a match to TRBD2. The trim removed 3 bases at V and 7 bases at J, leaving 4 bases unmatched. Looked up from germline, CDR1 is SGHAT and CDR2 is FQNNGV. The CDR3 has 14 residues. CDR3 bases: TGTGCCAGCAGCTTCGTCGCGGGGGGCGGGGAGCTGTTTTTT. Protein sequence: CASSFVAGGGELFF.

This clone has just one count. The rearrangement uses TRBV28 and TRBJ1-5; 10 positions match TRBD1. The length of the CDR3 is 14 residues. Germline-derived CDR1 and CDR2 are MDHEN and SYDVKM. J lost 6 bases, V lost 5 bases, and 4 bases had no gene match. The CDR3 coding sequence is TGTGCCAGCAGTCCGGGGGACAGGGGTCAGCCCCAGCATTTT. It is translated as CASSPGDRGQPQHF.